This TCR beta chain was retrieved from a study of post-analysis software for immune sequencing data. Points from the study as a whole: The study found TRBV5-6, TRBV5-1 and TRBV20-1 among a few TRBV segments more frequent in patients than controls. Those with multiple sclerosis, the patient group, showed significantly lower normalized Chao1 diversity than controls.

Sequencing libraries made from TCR beta cDNA carried unique molecular identifiers. A single record per CDR3 protein comes from TCRdb applying MiXCR to the PCR reads. The sample shows 380,000 or so distinct CDR3 sequences, about a third of them seen only once. This clonotype was detected many times. What it binds is unknown. Trimming took 4 bases from V and 3 from J, leaving 10 bases between them. This CDR3 region has 12 residues. Germline V gives CDR1 DFQATT, CDR2 SNEGSKA (reference sequence). Sequencing was performed on blood. This sequence was found in a girl aged 5 to 17 with multiple sclerosis. The V gene is TRBV20-1, the J gene TRBJ2-7; a possible D gene is TRBD2 (6 bases). CDR3 region: CSAKEGNYEQYF. The CDR3 DNA reads TGCAGTGCTAAGGAGGGAAACTACGAGCAGTACTTC.